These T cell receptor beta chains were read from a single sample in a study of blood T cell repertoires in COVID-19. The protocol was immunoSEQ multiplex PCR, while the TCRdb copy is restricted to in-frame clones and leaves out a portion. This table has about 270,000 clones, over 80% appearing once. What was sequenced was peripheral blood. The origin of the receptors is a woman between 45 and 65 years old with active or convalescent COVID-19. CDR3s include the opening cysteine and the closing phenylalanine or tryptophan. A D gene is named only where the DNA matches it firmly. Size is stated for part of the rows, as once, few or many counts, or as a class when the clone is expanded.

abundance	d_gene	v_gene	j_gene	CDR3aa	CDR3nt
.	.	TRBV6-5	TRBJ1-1	CASWSNFPEAFF	TGTGCCAGCTGGAGTAATTTCCCTGAAGCTTTCTTT
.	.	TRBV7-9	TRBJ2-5	CASSHLAFQETQYF	TGTGCCAGCAGCCACCTAGCGTTCCAAGAGACCCAGTACTTC
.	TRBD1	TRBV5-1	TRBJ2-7	CASSLIGDRNSEQYF	TGCGCCAGCAGCTTGATTGGGGACAGGAATTCCGAGCAGTACTTC
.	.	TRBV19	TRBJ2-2	CASSTSGKEGTPGTGELFF	TGTGCCAGTAGTACGTCTGGGAAGGAAGGGACACCAGGAACCGGGGAGCTGTTTTTT
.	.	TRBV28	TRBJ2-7	CASSPRGTDEQYF	TGTGCCAGCAGCCCCCGCGGTACCGACGAGCAGTACTTC
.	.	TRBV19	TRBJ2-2	CASSMRVMHGELFF	TGTGCCAGTAGTATGAGGGTAATGCACGGGGAGCTGTTTTTT
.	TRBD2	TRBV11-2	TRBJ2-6	CASSLRLAGAGGANVLTF	TGTGCCAGCAGCTTAAGGCTAGCGGGAGCAGGTGGGGCCAACGTCCTGACTTTC
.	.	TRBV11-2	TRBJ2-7	CASHRQPSSYEQYF	TGTGCCAGTCACCGACAGCCTAGCTCCTACGAGCAGTACTTC
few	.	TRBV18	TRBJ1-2	CASSPPAGDYGYTF	TGTGCCAGCTCACCCCCCGCAGGGGACTATGGCTACACCTTC
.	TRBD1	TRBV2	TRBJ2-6	CASSSDRGSGANVLTF	TGTGCCAGCAGTTCCGACAGGGGCTCTGGGGCCAACGTCCTGACTTTC
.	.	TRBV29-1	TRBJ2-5	CSVSQGGKETQYF	TGCAGCGTTTCACAGGGTGGGAAAGAGACCCAGTACTTC
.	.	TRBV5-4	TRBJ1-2	CASSRTTAYGYTF	TGTGCCAGCAGCCGAACGACAGCTTATGGCTACACCTTC
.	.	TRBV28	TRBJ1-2	CASSQRAGPHNYGYTF	TGTGCCAGCAGCCAACGGGCAGGGCCCCATAACTATGGCTACACCTTC
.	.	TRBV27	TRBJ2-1	CASNSGVAALYNEQFF	TGTGCCAGCAACTCCGGAGTAGCGGCTCTCTACAATGAGCAGTTCTTC
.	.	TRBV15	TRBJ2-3	CATSRDLGLDTQYF	TGTGCCACCAGCAGAGATCTCGGTCTAGATACGCAGTATTTT
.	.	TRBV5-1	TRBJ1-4	CASSGGSSTNEKLFF	TGCGCCAGCAGTGGCGGTTCATCAACTAATGAAAAACTGTTTTTT
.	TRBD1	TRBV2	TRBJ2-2	CASSLRRTGRTGELFF	TGTGCCAGCAGCTTGAGGAGGACAGGGAGGACCGGGGAGCTGTTTTTT
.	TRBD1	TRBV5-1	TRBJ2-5	CASSTTGEETQYF	TGCGCCAGCAGCACGACAGGGGAAGAGACCCAGTACTTC
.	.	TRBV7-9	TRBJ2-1	CASSLNRVVGNEQFF	TGTGCCAGCAGCCTCAACAGGGTCGTCGGCAATGAGCAGTTCTTC
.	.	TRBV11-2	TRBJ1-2	CASSRDTYYGYTF	TGTGCCAGCAGCCGGGACACTTACTATGGCTACACCTTC
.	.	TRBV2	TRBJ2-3	CASSGGRRDTQYF	TGTGCCAGCAGTGGGGGGCGCCGGGATACGCAGTATTTT
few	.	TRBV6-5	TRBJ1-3	CASSYVRGNTIYF	TGTGCCAGCAGTTACGTTCGGGGAAACACCATATATTTT
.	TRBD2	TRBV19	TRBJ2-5	CASSISGTSGRTSKTQYF	TGTGCCAGTAGTATTTCCGGGACTAGCGGGAGGACCTCGAAGACCCAGTACTTC
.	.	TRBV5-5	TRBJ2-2	CASSSPGELFF	TGTGCCAGCAGTTCTCCCGGGGAGCTGTTTTTT
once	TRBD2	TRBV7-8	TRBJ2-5	CASRSSGGRETQYF	TGTGCCAGCAGGTCAAGCGGGGGAAGAGAGACCCAGTACTTC
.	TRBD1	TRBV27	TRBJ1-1	CASSLSLAGGVFQRTEAFF	TGTGCCAGCAGTTTATCGCTCGCAGGGGGCGTGTTTCAACGGACTGAAGCTTTCTTT
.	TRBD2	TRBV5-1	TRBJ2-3	CASSPAAGEADTQYF	TGCGCCAGCAGCCCGGCAGCGGGAGAGGCAGATACGCAGTATTTT
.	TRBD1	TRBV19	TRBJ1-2	CASSFEGQVYGYTF	TGTGCCAGTAGCTTTGAGGGACAGGTATATGGCTACACCTTC
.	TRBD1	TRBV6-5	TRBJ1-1	CASYYGGQGNTEAFF	TGTGCCAGCTATTATGGGGGACAGGGGAACACTGAAGCTTTCTTT
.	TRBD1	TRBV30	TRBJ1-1	CAWCRGEGTEAFF	TGTGCCTGGTGCAGGGGGGAAGGGACTGAAGCTTTCTTT
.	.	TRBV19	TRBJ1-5	CASSIEGRGNQPQHF	TGTGCCAGTAGTATCGAGGGTCGGGGCAATCAGCCCCAGCATTTT
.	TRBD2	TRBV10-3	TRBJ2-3	CAITAGGPTDTQYF	TGTGCCATCACGGCGGGAGGCCCCACAGATACGCAGTATTTT
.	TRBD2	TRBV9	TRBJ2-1	CASSVEGLANHEQFF	TGTGCCAGCAGCGTAGAGGGACTAGCGAACCATGAGCAGTTCTTC
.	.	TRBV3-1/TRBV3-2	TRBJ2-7	CASSPGISYEQYF	TGTGCCAGCAGCCCAGGGATCTCCTACGAGCAGTACTTC
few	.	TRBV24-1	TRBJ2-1	CATSDGREGDEQFF	TGTGCCACCAGTGATGGCAGGGAGGGGGATGAGCAGTTCTTC
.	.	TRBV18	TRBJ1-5	CASSSSRLGGYSNQPQHF	TGTGCCAGCTCTTCCTCGCGCCTCGGGGGATATAGCAATCAGCCCCAGCATTTT
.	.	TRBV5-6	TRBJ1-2	CASSLEGVTDYYGYTF	TGTGCCAGCAGCTTGGAGGGGGTAACAGATTACTATGGCTACACCTTC
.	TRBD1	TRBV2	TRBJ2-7	CASRGTGVLYEQYF	TGTGCCAGCAGAGGTACAGGGGTTCTCTACGAGCAGTACTTC
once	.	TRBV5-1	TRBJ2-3	CASSPFGGGTDTQYF	TGCGCCAGCAGCCCGTTCGGGGGTGGCACAGATACGCAGTATTTT
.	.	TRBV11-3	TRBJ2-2	CASSASGTGELFF	TGTGCCAGCAGCGCAAGCGGGACCGGGGAGCTGTTTTTT
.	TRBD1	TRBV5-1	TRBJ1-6	CASSLAGQDNSPLHF	TGCGCCAGCAGCTTGGCCGGACAGGACAATTCACCCCTCCACTTT
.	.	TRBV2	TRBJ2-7	CASSETTQRLREQYF	TGTGCCAGCAGTGAAACGACCCAGAGGTTGCGAGAGCAGTACTTC
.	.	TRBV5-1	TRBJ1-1	CASSRPLGDTEAFF	TGCGCCAGCAGCCGACCCCTCGGGGACACTGAAGCTTTCTTT
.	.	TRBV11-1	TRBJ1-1	CASSLRQGITEAFF	TGTGCCAGCAGCTTAAGGCAGGGCATCACTGAAGCTTTCTTT
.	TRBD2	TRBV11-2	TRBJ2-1	CASSPGTSGRGGYNEQFF	TGTGCCAGCAGCCCCGGGACTAGCGGGAGGGGGGGCTACAATGAGCAGTTCTTC
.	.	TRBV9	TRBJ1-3	CASSPTVGRGLGSGNTIYF	TGTGCCAGCAGCCCAACCGTGGGGAGGGGTTTGGGCTCTGGAAACACCATATATTTT
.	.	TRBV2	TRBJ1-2	CASSDVRTAIYGYTF	TGTGCCAGCAGTGACGTACGAACAGCAATCTATGGCTACACCTTC
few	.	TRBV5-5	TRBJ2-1	CASSGTGGGYNEQFF	TGTGCCAGCAGCGGCACAGGGGGGGGTTACAATGAGCAGTTCTTC
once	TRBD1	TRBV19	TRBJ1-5	CASSTRDRGPSQPQHF	TGTGCCAGTAGTACTAGGGACAGGGGGCCGAGTCAGCCCCAGCATTTT
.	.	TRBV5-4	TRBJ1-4	CASSPGMGKLFF	TGTGCCAGCAGTCCAGGGATGGGAAAACTGTTTTTT